This entry lists 4 T cell receptor beta chains sequenced from one sample in a study of monozygotic twins with inflammatory bowel disease (dated by TCRdb to the late 2010s). The library was produced with 5' RACE. The instrument given in TCRdb is Illumina HiSeq 2500. TCRdb reprocessed the public reads and reports one entry per CDR3 protein sequence, without DNA. The sample's clone listing holds some 440,000 distinct CDR3 sequences. The ten largest make up 2.4% of the sample. Input material: blood. These receptor sequences come from a human donor with ulcerative colitis or Crohn's disease, or a healthy co-twin of an affected twin (not recorded which).

The chain is built from TRBV29-1 and TRBJ2-5; TCRdb's D call, TRBD1, is unchecked because there is no DNA. The CDR3 runs 15 residues. In germline, CDR1 is SQVTM, CDR2 ANQGSEA. The chain's CDR3 is CSGNLQGVGQETQYF.

The J gene is TRBJ2-2, the V gene TRBV9; absent DNA, TCRdb's TRBD1 call cannot be checked. Germline-derived CDR1 and CDR2 are SGDLS and YYNGEE. This CDR3 has 14 residues. The CDR3 is CASSAARAPGELFF.

The rearrangement joins TRBV5-1 to TRBJ2-1; TCRdb outputs TRBD1, but without DNA this stays unchecked. CDR3 length: 14 residues. The V gene's germline CDR1 is SGHRS and CDR2 YFSETQ. The CDR3 is CASSLGTGGLEQFF.

V is TRBV4-2 and J is TRBJ2-5; there is no DNA to check the TCRdb D call of TRBD2. This CDR3 is 18 amino acids long. The germline V gene encodes CDR1 LGHNA and CDR2 YNFKEQ. CDR3 sequence reads: CASSQGLAGGPDQETQYF.